These 26 T cell receptor beta chains originate from one sample sequenced in a study of CD8 T cells in Susac syndrome. An input of roughly 0.5 to 1 ug of RNA was subjected to reverse transcription using random hexamers. Each CDR3 protein is one row after TCRdb ran MiXCR on the immunoSEQ multiplex PCR reads. Altogether 150,000 or so distinct CDR3 sequences are present, just under 95% being singletons, with the ten largest covering 0.2% to 0.25%. Sequencing was done on a sample of CD8+ T cells from PBMCs. The source is a human donor with multiple sclerosis.

The chain combines TRBV16 with TRBJ2-7, with D possibly being TRBD2 (6 bases). This CDR3 contains 15 residues. Germline CDR1 reads KGHSY; CDR2 reads FQNENV. The V end was cut by 0 bases, the J end by 2 bases, with 11 bases between. The CDR3 region has the DNA TGTGCCAGCAGCCAATCGTCGGGAGAAACCTACGAGCAGTACTTC. Its protein product is CASSQSSGETYEQYF.

The V call is TRBV12-3 or TRBV12-4, the J call TRBJ1-1, with 7 bases fitting TRBD1. Trimming took 6 bases from V and 5 from J; bases not matched to a gene: 12. The CDR3 loop spans 15 amino acids. The CDR3 here is CASSRGTVYGTEAFF. For the CDR3, the DNA is TGTGCCAGCAGCCGAGGGACAGTGTATGGAACTGAAGCTTTCTTT.

The chain has TRBV27 and TRBJ1-2, with D perhaps TRBD1 (5 bases). The CDR3 runs 12 residues. V was pared by 4 bases and J by 5 bases, with 8 bases between. The germline gives CDR1 MNHEY, CDR2 SMNVEV (reference sequence). The CDR3 protein is CASSSGGYGYTF. Written as DNA, the CDR3 is TGTGCCAGCAGTTCTGGGGGTTATGGCTACACCTTC.

This chain links TRBV11-2 with TRBJ1-2; no firm D call. Trimming took off 5 bases at V and 6 bases at J, with 16 bases between the two ends. The germline CDR1 and CDR2 sequences are SGHAT and FQNNGV. This CDR3 spans 14 amino acids. CDR3 loop: CASSARGPLNGYTF. CDR3 bases: TGTGCCAGCAGCGCAAGAGGACCTCTTAATGGCTACACCTTC. Drawing the rest from reference TRBV11-2 and TRBJ1-2, the complete variable domain is EAGVAQSPRYKIIEKRQSVAFWCNPISGHATLYWYQQILGQGPKLLIQFQNNGVVDDSQLPKDRFSAERLKGVDSTLKIQPAKLEDSAVYLCASSARGPLNGYTFGSGTRLTVV.

The J gene is TRBJ2-3, the V gene TRBV5-1; D remains unclear. The CDR3 extends over 15 amino acids. Germline V gives CDR1 SGHRS, CDR2 YFSETQ. Trimming cost V 4 bases and J 2 bases, with 14 bases left between them. Here the CDR3 reads CASSLTPRSTDTQYF. CDR3 in DNA: TGCGCCAGCAGCCTCACCCCTCGTTCCACAGATACGCAGTATTTT.

This clonotype occurred a few times. The chain carries TRBV9 and TRBJ2-3; maybe TRBD2 (7 bases). The CDR3 is made up of 13 amino acids. V was shortened by 4 bases and J by 4 bases, with 10 bases between the two germline ends. CDR1 is SGDLS, CDR2 YYNGEE, per germline. CDR3 amino acids: CASSPGGPDTQYF. CDR3 nucleotide sequence: TGTGCCAGCAGCCCCGGGGGGCCAGATACGCAGTATTTT.

The chain employs TRBV4-1 and TRBJ2-2; possibly TRBD2 for D (6 bases). Looked up from germline, CDR1 is MGHRA and CDR2 is YSYEKL. The CDR3 extends over 15 amino acids. V was clipped by 1 base and J by 4 bases, with 10 bases between them. CDR3 in amino acids: CASSQVRGGTGELFF. In DNA, the CDR3 is TGCGCCAGCAGCCAAGTGCGGGGAGGCACCGGGGAGCTGTTTTTT.

The V and J genes are TRBV9 and TRBJ1-1; D is perhaps TRBD1 (6 bases). The CDR3 sequence is 14 residues long. V was shortened by 3 bases and J by 1 base, with 10 bases between the two germline ends. The V gene's germline CDR1 is SGDLS and CDR2 YYNGEE. CDR3 in DNA: TGTGCCAGCAGCGCCCGGACAGAGAACACTGAAGCTTTCTTT. Translated: CASSARTENTEAFF.

The gene calls are TRBV30 and TRBJ2-5, with TRBD2 matching 7 bases. The CDR3 runs 15 residues. The germline CDR1 and CDR2 sequences are GTSNPN and SVGIG (reference sequence). The V and J ends lost 1 base and 0 bases, in that order; junction bases with no gene match: 5. The CDR3 is CAWSGVAGYQETQYF. The CDR3 DNA reads as TGTGCCTGGAGTGGGGTAGCGGGCTACCAAGAGACCCAGTACTTC.

This chain uses TRBV27 with TRBJ2-7; D is ambiguous. The CDR3 length is 14 residues. The germline CDR1 and CDR2 sequences are MNHEY and SMNVEV (reference sequence). V was cut by 6 bases and J by 0 bases, with 12 bases left in between. The CDR3 here is CASRSSFSSYEQYF. CDR3 coding DNA: TGTGCCAGCAGGAGTTCTTTTAGCTCCTACGAGCAGTACTTC.

J is TRBJ1-1 and V is TRBV12-3 or TRBV12-4; 8 bases agree with TRBD1. V lost 5 bases, J lost 4 bases, and 9 bases stayed unmatched. This CDR3 comprises 15 residues. CDR3 residues: CASSPLTGDGTEAFF. CDR3 nucleotide sequence: TGTGCCAGCAGTCCCCTGACAGGGGATGGCACTGAAGCTTTCTTT.

This clonotype was seen once. V and J are TRBV4-1 and TRBJ1-1; D is unclear. This CDR3 region has 14 residues. Between the trimmed V and J ends, which lost 8 bases and 1 base, there was a span of 14 bases. CDR1 is MGHRA and CDR2 is YSYEKL in the germline V gene. Here the CDR3 reads CASRHREGNTEAFF. DNA of the CDR3: TGCGCCAGCCGACACCGTGAGGGGAACACTGAAGCTTTCTTT.

The CDR3 spells CSVVEGGNTEAFF. DNA for the CDR3: TGCAGCGTTGTTGAGGGGGGGAACACTGAAGCTTTCTTT. V is TRBV29-1 and J is TRBJ1-1; possible D gene TRBD1, 6 bases. The CDR3 totals 13 residues. Trimming cost V 4 bases and J 1 base, with 10 bases left between them. Germline values: CDR1 SQVTM, CDR2 ANQGSEA. Variable domain in full (rest from reference TRBV29-1 and TRBJ1-1): SAVISQKPSRDICQRGTSLTIQCQVDSQVTMMFWYRQQPGQSLTLIATANQGSEATYESGFVIDKFPISRPNLTFSTLTVSNMSPEDSSIYLCSVVEGGNTEAFFGQGTRLTVV.

This chain links TRBV29-1 with TRBJ1-2; no clear D gene. Germline V lookup: CDR1 SQVTM, CDR2 ANQGSEA. The CDR3 consists of 12 residues. Trimming removed 4 bases from V and 6 bases from J, with 12 bases in between. The CDR3 DNA sequence: TGCAGCGTTGGAAGGGAGTCGGATGGCTACACCTTC. This translates into CSVGRESDGYTF.

This sequence joins TRBV27 and TRBJ2-7; 9 positions agree with TRBD1. The germline V gene has CDR1 MNHEY and CDR2 SMNVEV (reference sequence). The CDR3 consists of 14 residues. The V and J ends lost 5 bases and 3 bases, in that order; junction bases with no gene match: 5. DNA of the CDR3: TGTGCCAGCAGTCCAGGGACAGGGATCTACGAGCAGTACTTC. It translates to CASSPGTGIYEQYF.

The chain combines TRBV3-1 with TRBJ2-1; the D is unclear. CDR1 and CDR2 (germline): LGHDT, YNNKEL (reference sequence). This CDR3 region has 14 residues. Trimming took 4 bases from V and 5 from J, leaving 12 bases between them. The CDR3 spells CASSRVGRNNEQFF. The CDR3 nucleotides are TGTGCCAGCAGCCGGGTAGGACGCAACAATGAGCAGTTCTTC.

This clonotype appeared once. The chain joins TRBV30 to TRBJ1-1; D ambiguous. Looked up from germline, CDR1 is GTSNPN and CDR2 is SVGIG (reference sequence). The CDR3 totals 15 residues. Trimming shortened V by 1 base and J by 1 base, and 13 bases separated the two germline ends. The CDR3 sequence is CAWSAYSQKNTEAFF. CDR3 coding DNA: TGTGCCTGGAGTGCCTACAGTCAGAAGAACACTGAAGCTTTCTTT. The whole variable domain, remainder taken from reference TRBV30 and TRBJ1-1, is SQTIHQWPATLVQPVGSPLSLECTVEGTSNPNLYWYRQAAGRGLQLLFYSVGIGQISSEVPQNLSASRPQDRQFILSSKKLLLSDSGFYLCAWSAYSQKNTEAFFGQGTRLTVV.

J is TRBJ1-1 and V is TRBV7-3, with D unresolved. CDR1 is SGHTA, CDR2 FQGTGA, per germline. The CDR3 has 13 residues. V gave up 1 base and J gave up 5 bases, with 8 bases separating them. In DNA, the CDR3 is TGTGCCAGCAGCTTAAGCAAGTTGACTGAAGCTTTCTTT. Translating it yields CASSLSKLTEAFF.

This sequence joins TRBV6-1 and TRBJ2-1; 10 positions match TRBD1. The CDR3 is 15 residues long. Per germline, CDR1 MNHNS and CDR2 SASEGT. V lost 1 base and J lost 8; bases outside the gene matches: 5. CDR3 loop: CASSEVGTGDHEQFF. CDR3 coding DNA: TGTGCCAGCAGTGAAGTGGGGACAGGGGACCATGAGCAGTTCTTC.

A remark on this clonotype: The germline gene is not matched at one end of the junction; a read error may be the cause. The rearrangement joins TRBV20-1 to TRBJ2-5; either TRBD1 or TRBD2 may fit D (5 bases each). The CDR3 contains 12 residues. The germline V gene has CDR1 DFQATT and CDR2 SNEGSKA (reference sequence). CDR3 loop: CSATTRSGPPNF. The DNA of the CDR3 is TGCAGTGCTACCACCAGGTCGGGACCCCCTAACTTC.

CDR3 bases: TGTGCCACCAGTGATAGGGGGGATCCCGTTGGGGAGCTGTTTTTT. As protein: CATSDRGDPVGELFF. The rearrangement links TRBV24-1 to TRBJ2-2; TRBD1 or TRBD2 may be the D gene (6 bases each). The germline gives CDR1 KGHDR, CDR2 SFDVKD. Trimming left V 3 bases short and J 8 bases short, with 15 bases between. The CDR3 totals 15 residues.

The rearrangement links TRBV20-1 to TRBJ2-7, with 8 bases that match TRBD2. J lost 3 bases, V lost 3 bases, and 4 bases had no gene match. Germline assignment: CDR1 DFQATT and CDR2 SNEGSKA (reference sequence). The CDR3 sequence is 13 residues long. The CDR3 sequence: CSASGGEGYEQYF. The CDR3 DNA is TGCAGTGCTAGCGGGGGGGAGGGCTACGAGCAGTACTTC.

The chain links TRBV7-9 to TRBJ2-1; 10 nucleotides line up with TRBD2. Germline CDR1 and CDR2: SEHNR and FQNEAQ (reference sequence). This CDR3 region has 15 residues. The V gene end was trimmed by 5 bases and the J gene end by 3 bases; junction bases not matched to a gene: 4. The CDR3 loop reads CASSRTSGSYNEQFF. The CDR3 region has the DNA TGTGCCAGCAGCCGGACTAGCGGCAGCTACAATGAGCAGTTCTTC.

CDR3 region: CASSVTGGQGYEQYF. The CDR3 nucleotides read TGTGCCAGCAGCGTAACCGGGGGACAGGGATACGAGCAGTACTTC. The gene calls are TRBV7-9 and TRBJ2-7; 9 nucleotides align to TRBD1. From germline, CDR1 is SEHNR and CDR2 FQNEAQ (reference sequence). The CDR3 covers 15 residues. Trimming removed 5 bases from V and 4 bases from J; junction bases left unmatched: 9.

This rearrangement joins TRBV6-5 to TRBJ1-5, with D possibly matching TRBD1 (6 bases). The CDR3 totals 18 residues. The germline gives CDR1 MNHEY, CDR2 SVGAGI. The germline V and J ends were trimmed by 11 bases and 3 bases, with 29 bases remaining between them. CDR3: CAQQLEGDDKFHNQPQHF. DNA of the CDR3: TGTGCCCAGCAGTTAGAGGGGGACGACAAATTCCACAATCAGCCCCAGCATTTT.

In DNA form, the CDR3 reads TGCAGTGCCACAGGGAGCACTGAAGCTTTCTTT. Translating gives CSATGSTEAFF. The rearrangement links TRBV20-1 to TRBJ1-1; D might be TRBD1 (6 bases). CDR1 and CDR2 (germline): DFQATT, SNEGSKA (reference sequence). V dropped 6 bases and J dropped 4 bases, with 9 bases sitting between them. The CDR3 loop spans 11 amino acids.